This T cell receptor beta chain came from a study of blood T cell repertoires in COVID-19 (TCRdb year 2020). For the wider study: Samples covering the acute and convalescent phases of COVID-19 were provided by collaborators in the United States, Italy and Spain. The material from the prospective study consisted of cDNA or gDNA derived from T cells, B-cell-depleted T cells, or PBMCs. The dataset comprised deeply sampled blood TCRbeta repertoires from subjects exposed to, actively infected with, or recovered from COVID-19. The repertoires were made available in a free public database intended to serve as a resource for research on the immune response to SARS-CoV-2. The samples were drawn from the first 160 participants of the ongoing ImmuneRACE study and from 950 to 1,500 subjects provided by 6 global collaborators. Nearly every sample came with metadata listing a de-identified subject ID, COVID-19 status, age in years and sex. Where available, HLA class I and class II types were obtained from metadata supplied by the sample provider rather than from assay-based typing.

TCRbeta CDR3 regions were amplified from genomic DNA using the immunoSEQ Assay, a bias-controlled multiplex PCR. Per the authors' processing: Nucleated cell counts per sample were estimated from amplification of reference gene primers within the assay. Sequence reads were collapsed and filtered to measure the absolute abundance of every unique TCRbeta CDR3 rearrangement. Productive Simpson clonality was computed per sample as the square root of Simpson's diversity index over productive rearrangements. TCRdb obtained this table from immuneACCESS and retained in-frame rearrangements with V and J assigned. These tables miss some clones; where compared with another copy, unresolved V genes account for less than half of the shortfall, and the remainder is unexplained. The V and J calls and the clone size are those of that table, but D and trimming were determined from the DNA. The sample data list about 300,000 clones, and 85% to 90% of these were observed just once. The biggest ten clones account for about 14% of the sample.

In the case of this clone: What this receptor recognizes is not known. Base qualities are not provided; no much larger clone lies one nucleotide away.

Each collaborating institution followed its own protocols to collect whole blood in K2EDTA tubes. For TCRbeta analysis, collaborators shipped samples as frozen whole blood, isolated PBMCs, or DNA extracted from either of those sample types. Trimming accounts for 1 base at V and 2 bases at J, while the number of junction bases matched to no gene is 9. The CDR3 goes from the cysteine to the phenylalanine over 17 residues. Only the CDR3 DNA is retained, 51 bases long and in frame from the first base. Based on the germline V gene, the CDR1 and CDR2 sequences are MGHRA and YSYEKL. What the study reported, not specific to this receptor: How much clinical and demographic metadata was included differed by source and by participant, and the metadata was provided uncurated.

The sequence is built from TRBV4-1 and TRBJ2-3, with TRBD2 matching 7 junction bases. The sequenced sample consisted of peripheral blood. The TCR was taken from a human donor in a cohort sampled during active COVID-19. Here the CDR3 is given as CASSQVSAAGSTDTQYF. DNA sequence: TGCGCCAGCAGCCAAGTGAGCGCAGCGGGGTCCACAGATACGCAGTATTTT.